The text below deals with one T cell receptor beta chain. Its cognate antigen is unknown. The CDR3 is 12 amino acids. Germline V gene sequence: CDR1 SGDLS, CDR2 YYNGEE. V was shortened by 4 bases and J by 6 bases, with 8 bases between the two germline ends. The data belong to a study of T cells in Graves' hyperthyroidism and ophthalmopathy. In the study overall: The initial diagnosis was the point when peripheral blood was collected, ahead of any treatment. Notes on the study in general: The majority of expanded thyroid clonotypes above 0.001 also appeared in blood.

TCR beta CDR3 sequences were amplified from RNA transcripts. When the TCR CDR3 underwent first-round RT-PCR, the HTBI primer set was used. From the multiplex PCR reads, TCRdb called clonotypes with MiXCR, one entry per CDR3 protein. The sample records a few hundred thousand distinct CDR3 sequences, 15% to 18% being singletons. The diagnoses drew upon clinical symptoms, serum thyroxine and TRAb, thyroid ultrasound and orbital computed tomography. Sequencing was carried out using blood. The clonotype originates from a woman aged 18-29 years with Graves' hyperthyroidism. The chain carries TRBV9 and TRBJ1-3; D gene uncertain. In nucleotides, the CDR3 is TGTGCCAGCAGCCCCTTGGAAAACACCATATATTTT. It translates to CASSPLENTIYF.